This T cell receptor (beta chain) originates from a study of identical twins. Many counts were recorded for this clonotype. Through template switching, a universal primer site was introduced, and the cDNA contained unique molecular identifiers. TCRdb reprocessed the 5' RACE reads with MiXCR, giving one entry per CDR3 protein. The sample has around 960,000 distinct CDR3 sequences; around 12% are singletons. V was cut by 3 bases and J by 2 bases, with 10 bases left in between. The CDR3 contains 14 residues. CDR1 is DFQATT, CDR2 SNEGSKA, per germline (reference sequence). The same specimen was also included in a second study, on yellow fever vaccine responses in identical twins.

The sequence came from a woman younger than 30 in good health. The chain recombines TRBV20-1 with TRBJ2-2, with D possibly called TRBD1 or TRBD2 (6 bases each). The sequenced sample consisted of PBMCs. CDR3 amino acids: CSARAGQNTGELFF. CDR3 coding DNA: TGCAGTGCTAGGGCGGGACAAAACACCGGGGAGCTGTTTTTT.